This TCR beta chain came from a study of cytomegalovirus exposure and HLA in healthy donors. Study-wide points: It was reported in a later analysis that an Asian-associated ancestry cluster showed fewer N-insertions than the approximately 690-donor mean. TCR beta chain V- and J-gene trimming was linked, in a later analysis, to a missense variant in DCLRE1C. Later analysis found that TCR beta chains associated with HLA were more clonally expanded than other, equally common chains. Confirmation was obtained in vitro that a few CMV-associated chains are specific for CMV antigens.

PCR employed 60 Vbeta and 13 Jbeta primers. Profiled with immunoSEQ multiplex PCR; TCRdb holds only in-frame clones, not every one. The data contain 200,000 or so clones, approximately 79% of them singletons. The germline CDR1 and CDR2 sequences are MNHEY and SMNVEV (reference sequence). Between the trimmed V and J ends, which lost 1 base and 10 bases, there was a span of 8 bases. The length of the CDR3 is 13 residues. This clone was detected once. The antigen is undetermined. The sequence was obtained from a man aged 18 to 30 in good health and CMV-seronegative. The rearrangement joins TRBV27 to TRBJ1-6; D gene uncertain. The sequencing sample was made of PBMCs. The CDR3 DNA is TGTGCCAGCAGTTTATTCGGGGAATCACCCCTCCACTTT. Translated, it gives CASSLFGESPLHF.